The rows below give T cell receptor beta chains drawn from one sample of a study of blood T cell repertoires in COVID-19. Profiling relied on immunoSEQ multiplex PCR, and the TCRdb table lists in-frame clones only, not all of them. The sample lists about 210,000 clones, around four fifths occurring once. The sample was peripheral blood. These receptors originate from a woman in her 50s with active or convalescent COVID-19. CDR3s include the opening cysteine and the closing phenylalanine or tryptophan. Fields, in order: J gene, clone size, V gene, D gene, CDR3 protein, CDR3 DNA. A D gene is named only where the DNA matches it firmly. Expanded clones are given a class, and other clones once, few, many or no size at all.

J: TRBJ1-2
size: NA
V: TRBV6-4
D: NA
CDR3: CASSDSDGVTYGYTF
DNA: TGTGCCAGCAGTGACTCGGACGGGGTTACCTATGGCTACACCTTC

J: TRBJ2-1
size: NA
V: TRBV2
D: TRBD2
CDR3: CAGSGTSGKGEQFF
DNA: TGTGCCGGTTCCGGGACTAGCGGGAAAGGCGAGCAGTTCTTC

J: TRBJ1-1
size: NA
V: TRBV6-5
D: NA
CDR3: CASSLNRNTEAFF
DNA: TGTGCCAGCAGCCTGAACAGGAACACTGAAGCTTTCTTT

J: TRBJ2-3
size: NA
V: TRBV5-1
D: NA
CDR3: CASSLMTASSTDTQYF
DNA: TGCGCCAGCAGCTTAATGACAGCCTCTAGCACAGATACGCAGTATTTT

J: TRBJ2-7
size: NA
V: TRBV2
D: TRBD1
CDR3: CASSVGTGGLEQYF
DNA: TGTGCCAGCAGTGTTGGGACAGGGGGCCTCGAGCAGTACTTC

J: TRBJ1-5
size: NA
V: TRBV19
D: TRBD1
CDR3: CASSSDRAQPQHF
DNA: TGTGCCAGTAGTTCCGACAGGGCACAGCCCCAGCATTTT

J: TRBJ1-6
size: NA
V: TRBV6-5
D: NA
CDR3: CASSYPGSPLHF
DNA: TGTGCCAGCAGTTACCCCGGGTCACCCCTCCACTTT

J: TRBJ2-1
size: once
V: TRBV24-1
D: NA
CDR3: CATSDSRSGARNEQFF
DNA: TGTGCCACCAGTGATTCGAGGAGTGGGGCGCGGAATGAGCAGTTCTTC

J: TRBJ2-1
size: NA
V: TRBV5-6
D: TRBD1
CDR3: CASSLGGTDHNEQFF
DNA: TGTGCCAGCAGCTTGGGGGGGACAGACCACAATGAGCAGTTCTTC

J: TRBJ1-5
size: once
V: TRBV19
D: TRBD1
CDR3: CASSSRQGRNQPQHF
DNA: TGTGCCAGTAGTTCCAGACAGGGCCGGAATCAGCCCCAGCATTTT

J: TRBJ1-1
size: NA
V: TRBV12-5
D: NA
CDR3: CASGLVMGADTEAFF
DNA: TGTGCTAGTGGTTTGGTTATGGGGGCCGACACTGAAGCTTTCTTT

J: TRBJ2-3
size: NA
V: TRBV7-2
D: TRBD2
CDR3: CASSSGLAGDTQYF
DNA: TGTGCCAGCAGTTCCGGACTAGCGGGAGATACGCAGTATTTT

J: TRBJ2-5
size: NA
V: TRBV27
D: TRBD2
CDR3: CASSRWAGVQETQYF
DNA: TGTGCCAGCAGTCGCTGGGCGGGAGTTCAAGAGACCCAGTACTTC

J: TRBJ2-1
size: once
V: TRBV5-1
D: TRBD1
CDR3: CASSLSGTGGRNEQFF
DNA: TGCGCCAGCAGCTTGTCCGGGACAGGGGGCCGGAATGAGCAGTTCTTC

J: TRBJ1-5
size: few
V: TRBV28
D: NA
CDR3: CASLRVRNQPQHF
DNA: TGTGCCAGCCTCCGAGTTCGTAATCAGCCCCAGCATTTT

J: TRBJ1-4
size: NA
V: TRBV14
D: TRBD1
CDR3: CASSQETGKDNEKLFF
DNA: TGTGCCAGCAGCCAAGAGACAGGGAAGGATAATGAAAAACTGTTTTTT

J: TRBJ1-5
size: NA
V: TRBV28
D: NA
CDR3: CSLGQSNQPQHF
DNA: TGTTCCTTAGGACAGAGCAATCAGCCCCAGCATTTT

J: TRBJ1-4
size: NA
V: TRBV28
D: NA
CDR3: CASSRGSEKLFF
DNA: TGTGCCAGCAGTAGGGGGAGCGAAAAACTGTTTTTT

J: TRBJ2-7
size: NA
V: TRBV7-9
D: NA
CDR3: CASSLEGYREQYF
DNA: TGTGCCAGCAGCTTAGAGGGGTATCGGGAGCAGTACTTC

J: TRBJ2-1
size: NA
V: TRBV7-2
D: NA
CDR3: CASSLGLADNEQFF
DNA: TGTGCCAGCAGCTTAGGTCTAGCCGACAATGAGCAGTTCTTC

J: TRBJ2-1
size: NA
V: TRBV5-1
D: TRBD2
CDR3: CASSLGIGTSVYNEQFF
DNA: TGCGCCAGCAGCTTGGGAATTGGGACTAGCGTTTACAATGAGCAGTTCTTC

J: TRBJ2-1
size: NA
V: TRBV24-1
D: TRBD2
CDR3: CATSDLAGRLNEQFF
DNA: TGTGCCACCAGTGATTTAGCGGGACGACTCAATGAGCAGTTCTTC

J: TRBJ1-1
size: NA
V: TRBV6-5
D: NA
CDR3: CASRRSRNTEAFF
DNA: TGTGCCAGCAGAAGGAGCAGGAACACTGAAGCTTTCTTT

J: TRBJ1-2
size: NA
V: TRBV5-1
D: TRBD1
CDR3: CASSLSAGTGYGYTF
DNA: TGCGCCAGCAGCTTGTCTGCCGGGACAGGCTATGGCTACACCTTC

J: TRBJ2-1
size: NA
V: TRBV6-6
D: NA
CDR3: CASSTLSENEQFF
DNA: TGTGCCAGCTCGACCCTGAGCGAGAATGAGCAGTTCTTC

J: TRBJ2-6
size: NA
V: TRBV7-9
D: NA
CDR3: CASSSTGGASGANVLTF
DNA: TGTGCCAGCAGCTCCACCGGTGGGGCATCTGGGGCCAACGTCCTGACTTTC

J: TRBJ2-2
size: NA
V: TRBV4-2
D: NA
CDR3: CASSHPGQNTGELFF
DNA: TGTGCCAGCAGCCATCCGGGACAGAACACCGGGGAGCTGTTTTTT

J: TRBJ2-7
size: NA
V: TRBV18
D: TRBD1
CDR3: CASSPLTGATGEQYF
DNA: TGTGCCAGCTCACCGCTGACAGGGGCTACTGGCGAGCAGTACTTC

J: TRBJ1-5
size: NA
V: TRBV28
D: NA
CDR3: CASSFSYQDNQPQHF
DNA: TGTGCCAGCAGTTTTTCATACCAGGATAATCAGCCCCAGCATTTT

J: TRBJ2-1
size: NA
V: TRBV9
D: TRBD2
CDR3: CASSAAGTTYNEQFF
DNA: TGTGCCAGCAGCGCTGCCGGGACTACCTACAATGAGCAGTTCTTC

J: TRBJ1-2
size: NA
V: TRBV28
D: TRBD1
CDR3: CASRGTDHYGYTF
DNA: TGTGCCAGCAGGGGGACAGACCACTATGGCTACACCTTC

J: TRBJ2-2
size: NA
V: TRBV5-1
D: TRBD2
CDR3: CASSLELAVYGELFF
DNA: TGCGCCAGCAGCTTGGAACTAGCGGTCTACGGGGAGCTGTTTTTT

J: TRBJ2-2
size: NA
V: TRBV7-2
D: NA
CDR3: CASSTQAGGPTGELFF
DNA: TGTGCCAGCAGCACTCAGGCCGGCGGGCCTACCGGGGAGCTGTTTTTT

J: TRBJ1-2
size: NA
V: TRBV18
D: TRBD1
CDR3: CASSPQGADYGYTF
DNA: TGTGCCAGCTCACCACAGGGGGCTGACTATGGCTACACCTTC

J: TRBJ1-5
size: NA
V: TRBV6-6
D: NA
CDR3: CASSPGGSNQPQHF
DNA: TGTGCCAGCAGCCCTGGAGGGAGCAATCAGCCCCAGCATTTT

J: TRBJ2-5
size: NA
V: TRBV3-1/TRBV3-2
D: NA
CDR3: CASSQGSLRETQYF
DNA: TGTGCCAGCAGCCAAGGTTCCCTCAGGGAGACCCAGTACTTC

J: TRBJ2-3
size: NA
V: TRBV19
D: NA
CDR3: CASSKAGPSTDTQYF
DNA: TGTGCCAGTAGTAAGGCGGGGCCAAGCACAGATACGCAGTATTTT

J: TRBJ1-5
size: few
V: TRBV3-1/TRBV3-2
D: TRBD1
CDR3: CASSPQGAGNQPQHF
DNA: TGTGCCAGCAGCCCACAGGGGGCTGGCAATCAGCCCCAGCATTTT

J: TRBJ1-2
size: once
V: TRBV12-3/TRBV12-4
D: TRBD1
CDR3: CASSTRGRYGYTF
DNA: TGTGCCAGCAGTACCAGGGGGAGGTATGGCTACACCTTC

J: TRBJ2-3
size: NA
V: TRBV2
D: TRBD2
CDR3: CASRETSGGATDTQYF
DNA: TGTGCCAGCAGGGAAACTAGCGGGGGAGCCACAGATACGCAGTATTTT

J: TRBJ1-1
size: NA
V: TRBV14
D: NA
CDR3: CASSPAGRGNTEAFF
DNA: TGTGCCAGCAGCCCCGCAGGGAGGGGGAACACTGAAGCTTTCTTT

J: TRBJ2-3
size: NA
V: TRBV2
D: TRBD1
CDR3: CASRTGGRTDTQYF
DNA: TGTGCCAGCAGAACAGGGGGTCGCACAGATACGCAGTATTTT

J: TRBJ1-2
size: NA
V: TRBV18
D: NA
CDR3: CASSLGSYGYTF
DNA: TGTGCCAGCTCCCTAGGCAGCTATGGCTACACCTTC

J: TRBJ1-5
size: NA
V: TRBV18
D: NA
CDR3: CASSPSQNQPQHF
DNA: TGTGCCAGCTCACCGTCCCAAAATCAGCCCCAGCATTTT

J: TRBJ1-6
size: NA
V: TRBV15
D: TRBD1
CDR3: CATSRGTGASFNSPLHF
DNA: TGTGCCACCAGCCGGGGGACAGGGGCTTCGTTCAATTCACCCCTCCACTTT

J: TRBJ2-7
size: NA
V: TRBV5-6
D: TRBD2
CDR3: CASSRSRTRDSYEQYF
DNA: TGTGCCAGCAGCCGTTCGCGGACTAGGGACTCCTACGAGCAGTACTTC

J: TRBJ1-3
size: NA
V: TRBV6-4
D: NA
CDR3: CASSATSAGNTIYF
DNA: TGTGCCAGCAGTGCAACGTCGGCTGGAAACACCATATATTTT

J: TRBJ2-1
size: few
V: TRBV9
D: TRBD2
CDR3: CASSAETSGYPPRAQFF
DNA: TGTGCCAGCAGCGCAGAAACTAGCGGGTATCCACCGCGGGCGCAGTTCTTC

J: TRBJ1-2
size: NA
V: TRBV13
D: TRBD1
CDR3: CASSSAADRTGRYGYTF
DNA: TGTGCCAGCAGTTCAGCTGCCGACCGGACAGGGAGGTATGGCTACACCTTC

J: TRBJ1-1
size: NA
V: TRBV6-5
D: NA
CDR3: CASSYDSYAEAFF
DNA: TGTGCCAGCAGTTACGACTCCTACGCTGAAGCTTTCTTT

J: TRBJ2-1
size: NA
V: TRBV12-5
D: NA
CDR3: CASGFGGHNEQFF
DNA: TGTGCTAGTGGTTTCGGGGGGCATAATGAGCAGTTCTTC